A single sample gave rise to the 3 T cell receptor beta chains below, sequenced in a study of CD8 T cells in ankylosing spondylitis. One entry per CDR3 protein, called by TCRdb with MiXCR from the 5' RACE reads. Of 120,000 to 150,000 distinct CDR3 sequences in the sample, roughly 8.3% were seen once. Sequences were obtained from synovial fluid, either unsorted or a sorted T cell fraction (not recorded which). These receptors were obtained from a male donor with ankylosing spondylitis.

This clonotype was observed a handful of times. The J gene is TRBJ1-3, the V gene TRBV7-9; no clear D gene. V gave up 3 bases and J gave up 4 bases, with 16 bases separating them. This CDR3 region has 16 residues. CDR1 and CDR2 (germline): SEHNR, FQNEAQ (reference sequence). CDR3: CASSLAGSFLGNTIYF. As DNA, the CDR3 is TGTGCCAGCAGCTTGGCGGGTTCATTTTTGGGAAACACCATATATTTT.

V and J are TRBV7-9 and TRBJ1-1, with D tentatively TRBD1 (5 bases). The CDR3 has 11 amino acids. In germline, CDR1 is SEHNR, CDR2 FQNEAQ (reference sequence). Deletions cut 3 bases from V and 8 bases from J, with 7 bases between. Here the CDR3 reads CASSLTEEAFF. CDR3 DNA: TGTGCCAGCAGCTTGACAGAAGAAGCTTTCTTT. Looking up the rest from reference TRBV7-9 and TRBJ1-1 gives the full variable domain: DTGVSQNPRHKITKRGQNVTFRCDPISEHNRLYWYRQTLGQGPEFLTYFQNEAQLEKSRLLSDRFSAERPKGSFSTLEIQRTEQGDSAMYLCASSLTEEAFFGQGTRLTVV.

The chain uses TRBV9 and TRBJ2-1; 13 nucleotides line up with TRBD2. V gave up 1 base and J gave up 3 bases; unmatched junction bases: 10. The germline gives CDR1 SGDLS, CDR2 YYNGEE. This CDR3 has 19 residues. The CDR3 reads CASSVYGTSGNPLYNEQFF. In DNA form, the CDR3 reads TGTGCCAGCAGCGTATACGGGACTAGCGGGAACCCACTCTACAATGAGCAGTTCTTC.